Listed below are T cell receptor beta chains from one sample, sequenced in a study of blood T cell repertoires in COVID-19. The assay was immunoSEQ multiplex PCR, and TCRdb's table has in-frame clones only and misses some. Among under 15,000 clones listed, about 75% were seen once. The sample comprised peripheral blood. The receptors were sampled from a woman older than 75 with acute or convalescent COVID-19. Each CDR3 is given with its conserved first and last residue. D genes are given only for firm matches. Size is stated for part of the rows, as once, few or many counts, or as a class when the clone is expanded.

cdr3_length: 13
v_call: TRBV11-2
d_call: NA
j_call: TRBJ2-1
clone_size: NA
cdr3_aa: CASSLQGYNEQFF
cdr3_nt: TGTGCCAGCAGCTTACAGGGTTACAATGAGCAGTTCTTC

cdr3_length: 16
v_call: TRBV4-2
d_call: TRBD2
j_call: TRBJ2-3
clone_size: medium-sized
cdr3_aa: CASSQDSSGGSDTQYF
cdr3_nt: TGTGCCAGCAGCCAAGATTCCAGCGGGGGGTCAGATACGCAGTATTTT

cdr3_length: 13
v_call: TRBV12-3/TRBV12-4
d_call: NA
j_call: TRBJ2-5
clone_size: NA
cdr3_aa: CASSFRAGETQYF
cdr3_nt: TGTGCCAGCAGTTTCAGGGCCGGGGAGACCCAGTACTTC

cdr3_length: 13
v_call: TRBV30
d_call: TRBD1
j_call: TRBJ1-4
clone_size: NA
cdr3_aa: CAWMTGGTEKLFF
cdr3_nt: TGTGCCTGGATGACAGGGGGGACTGAAAAACTGTTTTTT

cdr3_length: 11
v_call: TRBV7-8
d_call: NA
j_call: TRBJ2-7
clone_size: few
cdr3_aa: CASSNTYEQYF
cdr3_nt: TGTGCCAGCAGCAACACCTACGAGCAGTACTTC

cdr3_length: 14
v_call: TRBV11-3
d_call: TRBD1
j_call: TRBJ2-7
clone_size: NA
cdr3_aa: CASSSHRGSYEQYF
cdr3_nt: TGTGCCAGCAGCTCCCACAGGGGGAGCTACGAGCAGTACTTC

cdr3_length: 16
v_call: TRBV6-5
d_call: TRBD2
j_call: TRBJ2-3
clone_size: NA
cdr3_aa: CASSSRLAGTTDTQYF
cdr3_nt: TGTGCCAGCAGTTCCCGACTAGCGGGGACCACAGATACGCAGTATTTT

cdr3_length: 16
v_call: TRBV24-1
d_call: NA
j_call: TRBJ1-4
clone_size: NA
cdr3_aa: CATSDTRTGFNEKLFF
cdr3_nt: TGTGCCACCAGTGATACCCGAACAGGGTTCAATGAAAAACTGTTTTTT

cdr3_length: 14
v_call: TRBV28
d_call: NA
j_call: TRBJ1-5
clone_size: few
cdr3_aa: CASSPPGQNQPQHF
cdr3_nt: TGTGCCAGCAGTCCCCCAGGGCAGAATCAGCCCCAGCATTTT

cdr3_length: 14
v_call: TRBV7-6
d_call: NA
j_call: TRBJ1-3
clone_size: NA
cdr3_aa: CASSRGDSGNTIYF
cdr3_nt: TGTGCCAGCAGCCGCGGGGACTCTGGAAACACCATATATTTT

cdr3_length: 16
v_call: TRBV4-3
d_call: TRBD2
j_call: TRBJ2-7
clone_size: many
cdr3_aa: CASSQTSGGGFDEQYF
cdr3_nt: TGCGCCAGCAGCCAAACTAGCGGGGGGGGTTTCGACGAGCAGTACTTC

cdr3_length: 16
v_call: TRBV6-1
d_call: NA
j_call: TRBJ1-6
clone_size: NA
cdr3_aa: CASSEAGGGGNSPLHF
cdr3_nt: TGTGCCAGCAGTGAAGCGGGAGGGGGAGGGAATTCACCCCTCCACTTT

cdr3_length: 17
v_call: TRBV3-1/TRBV3-2
d_call: TRBD2
j_call: TRBJ2-4
clone_size: NA
cdr3_aa: CASSQTGTSGGRFIQYF
cdr3_nt: TGTGCCAGCAGCCAAACCGGGACTAGCGGTGGTCGCTTCATTCAGTACTTC

cdr3_length: 15
v_call: TRBV5-4
d_call: NA
j_call: TRBJ2-2
clone_size: NA
cdr3_aa: CASSRTQGYTGELFF
cdr3_nt: TGTGCCAGCAGCCGAACCCAGGGTTATACCGGGGAGCTGTTTTTT

cdr3_length: 11
v_call: TRBV20-1
d_call: NA
j_call: TRBJ2-7
clone_size: few
cdr3_aa: CSAQEIHEQYF
cdr3_nt: TGCAGTGCCCAAGAGATCCACGAGCAGTACTTC

cdr3_length: 17
v_call: TRBV5-4
d_call: NA
j_call: TRBJ2-3
clone_size: NA
cdr3_aa: CASSLVFGGKSTDTQYF
cdr3_nt: TGTGCCAGCAGCTTGGTGTTTGGAGGGAAAAGCACAGATACGCAGTATTTT

cdr3_length: 14
v_call: TRBV18
d_call: TRBD1
j_call: TRBJ1-6
clone_size: few
cdr3_aa: CASSPGTANSPLHF
cdr3_nt: TGTGCCAGCTCCCCTGGGACAGCTAATTCACCCCTCCACTTT

cdr3_length: 16
v_call: TRBV18
d_call: NA
j_call: TRBJ2-1
clone_size: NA
cdr3_aa: CASSPLPRRGHNEQFF
cdr3_nt: TGTGCCAGCTCACCGCTCCCACGGCGGGGTCACAATGAGCAGTTCTTC

cdr3_length: 16
v_call: TRBV2
d_call: TRBD1
j_call: TRBJ1-1
clone_size: NA
cdr3_aa: CASRVDRDRGDTEAFF
cdr3_nt: TGTGCCAGTCGTGTCGACCGGGACAGGGGGGACACTGAAGCTTTCTTT

cdr3_length: 17
v_call: TRBV24-1
d_call: NA
j_call: TRBJ1-4
clone_size: NA
cdr3_aa: CATSVHYRDATNEKLFF
cdr3_nt: TGTGCCACCAGTGTCCATTACCGGGATGCAACTAATGAAAAACTGTTTTTT

cdr3_length: 16
v_call: TRBV18
d_call: TRBD1
j_call: TRBJ2-1
clone_size: NA
cdr3_aa: CASSPLDRSSYNEQFF
cdr3_nt: TGTGCCAGCTCACCTCTGGACAGGAGCTCCTACAATGAGCAGTTCTTC

cdr3_length: 12
v_call: TRBV11-2
d_call: NA
j_call: TRBJ2-5
clone_size: few
cdr3_aa: CASSLSPSNQYF
cdr3_nt: TGTGCCAGCAGCTTGAGTCCCTCGAACCAGTACTTC

cdr3_length: 12
v_call: TRBV12-3/TRBV12-4
d_call: NA
j_call: TRBJ1-1
clone_size: NA
cdr3_aa: CASSVRIGEAFF
cdr3_nt: TGTGCCAGCAGTGTCCGGATCGGGGAAGCTTTCTTT

cdr3_length: 15
v_call: TRBV7-2
d_call: NA
j_call: TRBJ2-7
clone_size: NA
cdr3_aa: CASSLVVAVAYEQYF
cdr3_nt: TGTGCCAGCAGCTTAGTGGTCGCGGTTGCCTACGAGCAGTACTTC

cdr3_length: 13
v_call: TRBV7-7
d_call: NA
j_call: TRBJ2-1
clone_size: once
cdr3_aa: CASSLDRYNEQFF
cdr3_nt: TGTGCCAGCAGCTTAGACAGGTACAATGAGCAGTTCTTC

cdr3_length: 16
v_call: TRBV18
d_call: TRBD1
j_call: TRBJ1-6
clone_size: NA
cdr3_aa: CASSPWRDRLGSPLHF
cdr3_nt: TGTGCCAGCTCACCATGGAGGGACAGGTTGGGTTCACCCCTCCACTTT

cdr3_length: 12
v_call: TRBV29-1
d_call: TRBD1
j_call: TRBJ1-2
clone_size: NA
cdr3_aa: CSVEGSGGGYTF
cdr3_nt: TGCAGCGTTGAAGGGTCAGGGGGTGGCTACACCTTC

cdr3_length: 17
v_call: TRBV6-2/TRBV6-3
d_call: NA
j_call: TRBJ1-1
clone_size: NA
cdr3_aa: CASSYDWRTRMNTEAFF
cdr3_nt: TGTGCCAGCAGTTATGATTGGAGAACGAGAATGAACACTGAAGCTTTCTTT

cdr3_length: 14
v_call: TRBV29-1
d_call: NA
j_call: TRBJ1-4
clone_size: NA
cdr3_aa: CSVEDLSSNEKLFF
cdr3_nt: TGCAGCGTTGAAGATCTTTCTTCGAATGAAAAACTGTTTTTT

cdr3_length: 17
v_call: TRBV5-6
d_call: TRBD2
j_call: TRBJ2-5
clone_size: NA
cdr3_aa: CASSLRAGRGGQETQYF
cdr3_nt: TGTGCCAGCAGCCTCCGGGCTGGGCGGGGGGGCCAAGAGACCCAGTACTTC

cdr3_length: 13
v_call: TRBV25-1
d_call: TRBD1
j_call: TRBJ1-5
clone_size: NA
cdr3_aa: CASSRDSHQPQHF
cdr3_nt: TGTGCCAGCTCCCGGGACAGCCATCAGCCCCAGCATTTT

cdr3_length: 14
v_call: TRBV7-8
d_call: NA
j_call: TRBJ1-2
clone_size: NA
cdr3_aa: CASSLALRNYGYTF
cdr3_nt: TGTGCCAGCAGCTTAGCTCTCCGTAACTATGGCTACACCTTC

cdr3_length: 15
v_call: TRBV2
d_call: NA
j_call: TRBJ1-3
clone_size: NA
cdr3_aa: CASNGQSYSGNTIYF
cdr3_nt: TGTGCCAGCAACGGACAGTCATACTCTGGAAACACCATATATTTT

cdr3_length: 15
v_call: TRBV18
d_call: NA
j_call: TRBJ1-2
clone_size: NA
cdr3_aa: CASSPGTQLSYGYTF
cdr3_nt: TGTGCCAGCTCACCTGGGACACAGCTTAGCTATGGCTACACCTTC

cdr3_length: 14
v_call: TRBV12-5
d_call: NA
j_call: TRBJ1-2
clone_size: NA
cdr3_aa: CASGPPNGLYGYTF
cdr3_nt: TGTGCTAGTGGTCCCCCGAATGGCCTCTATGGCTACACCTTC

cdr3_length: 15
v_call: TRBV6-5
d_call: NA
j_call: TRBJ2-7
clone_size: NA
cdr3_aa: CASTSMRAGIYEQYF
cdr3_nt: TGTGCCAGCACGTCCATGAGGGCGGGGATCTACGAGCAGTACTTC

cdr3_length: 15
v_call: TRBV14
d_call: NA
j_call: TRBJ1-2
clone_size: once
cdr3_aa: CASSQGAPANYGYTF
cdr3_nt: TGTGCCAGCAGCCAAGGGGCACCAGCTAACTATGGCTACACCTTC

cdr3_length: 16
v_call: TRBV11-2
d_call: TRBD2
j_call: TRBJ2-3
clone_size: NA
cdr3_aa: CASSPLLGGYTDTQYF
cdr3_nt: TGTGCCAGCAGCCCCTTATTGGGGGGGTACACAGATACGCAGTATTTT

cdr3_length: 13
v_call: TRBV19
d_call: TRBD2
j_call: TRBJ2-7
clone_size: few
cdr3_aa: CASRAGPDYEQYF
cdr3_nt: TGTGCCTCCAGAGCGGGACCTGACTACGAGCAGTACTTC

cdr3_length: 16
v_call: TRBV9
d_call: NA
j_call: TRBJ1-2
clone_size: NA
cdr3_aa: CASSVGVRGPNYGYTF
cdr3_nt: TGTGCCAGCAGCGTAGGAGTACGGGGTCCTAACTATGGCTACACCTTC

cdr3_length: 11
v_call: TRBV19
d_call: NA
j_call: TRBJ2-4
clone_size: once
cdr3_aa: CASSIYNIQYF
cdr3_nt: TGTGCCAGTAGTATCTATAACATTCAGTACTTC

cdr3_length: 13
v_call: TRBV11-3
d_call: NA
j_call: TRBJ2-3
clone_size: NA
cdr3_aa: CASSLDDRSTQYF
cdr3_nt: TGTGCCAGCAGCTTAGATGACAGGAGTACGCAGTATTTT

cdr3_length: 13
v_call: TRBV27
d_call: TRBD2
j_call: TRBJ2-3
clone_size: NA
cdr3_aa: CASNLAGTDTQYF
cdr3_nt: TGTGCCAGCAATCTAGCGGGGACAGATACGCAGTATTTT

cdr3_length: 13
v_call: TRBV6-2/TRBV6-3
d_call: NA
j_call: TRBJ1-2
clone_size: NA
cdr3_aa: CASSLRGNYGYTF
cdr3_nt: TGTGCCAGCAGCTTAAGAGGGAACTATGGCTACACCTTC

cdr3_length: 14
v_call: TRBV20-1
d_call: TRBD2
j_call: TRBJ2-3
clone_size: NA
cdr3_aa: CSASRRGEADTQYF
cdr3_nt: TGCAGTGCTAGTAGGCGGGGGGAGGCAGATACGCAGTATTTT

cdr3_length: 13
v_call: TRBV2
d_call: NA
j_call: TRBJ1-2
clone_size: NA
cdr3_aa: CASSARVYYGYTF
cdr3_nt: TGTGCCAGCAGTGCCAGGGTCTACTATGGCTACACCTTC

cdr3_length: 15
v_call: TRBV6-5
d_call: NA
j_call: TRBJ2-5
clone_size: NA
cdr3_aa: CASSTRQGGIETQYF
cdr3_nt: TGTGCCAGCAGTACCCGACAGGGAGGAATAGAGACCCAGTACTTC

cdr3_length: 15
v_call: TRBV5-4
d_call: TRBD2
j_call: TRBJ2-7
clone_size: once
cdr3_aa: CASSPRGLALGEQYF
cdr3_nt: TGTGCCAGCAGCCCCAGGGGACTAGCTTTGGGGGAGCAGTACTTC

cdr3_length: 12
v_call: TRBV15
d_call: NA
j_call: TRBJ1-1
clone_size: NA
cdr3_aa: CATSRDQDRAFF
cdr3_nt: TGTGCCACCAGCAGAGATCAGGATCGAGCTTTCTTT

cdr3_length: 16
v_call: TRBV4-3
d_call: TRBD2
j_call: TRBJ2-1
clone_size: NA
cdr3_aa: CASSQAPSGSYNEQFF
cdr3_nt: TGCGCCAGCAGCCAAGCCCCTAGCGGGTCCTACAATGAGCAGTTCTTC

cdr3_length: 13
v_call: TRBV29-1
d_call: TRBD1
j_call: TRBJ1-4
clone_size: once
cdr3_aa: CSVAGGGNEKLFF
cdr3_nt: TGCAGCGTAGCAGGGGGCGGTAATGAAAAACTGTTTTTT